This TCR beta chain comes out of a study of human T cells and chemical hapten exposure. The wider study: TCR yield per sample varied, mainly due to pooled library volumes.

Time point specified: patch test 1, 2 weeks after DPC sensitization. Treatment here: therapeutic diphenylcyclopropenone sensitization with weekly scalp DPC. Alopecia patients between 18 and 70 years old and suitable for DPC were used as donors. The length of the CDR3 is 12 residues. Germline loops: CDR1 SGHNT, CDR2 YYREEE (reference sequence). V lost 2 bases to trimming and J lost 5 bases, with 7 bases between them. This clonotype was detected a few times. Its antigen is currently unknown. Study-wide points: Sensitizing with DPC caused no change in TCRs above 1 in 1000 frequency. The count of PT1 expanded TCRs correlated positively with patch test score.

One entry per CDR3 protein, called by TCRdb with MiXCR from the RACE reads. The table lists fewer than 100,000 distinct CDR3 sequences, around 12% of them singletons. The chain recombines TRBV5-4 with TRBJ1-2; D is ambiguous. The origin of this receptor is a woman in her forties with alopecia areata. Some clones in this sample may be carry-over from other donors' samples. Sequencing used whole blood, obtained in connection with sensitization to the hapten diphenylcyclopropenone (DPC). For the CDR3, the DNA is TGTGCCAGCAGCTTAAGAGAGTATGGCTACACCTTC. The encoded protein is CASSLREYGYTF.